One and the same sample provided the 22 T cell receptor beta chains below, sequenced in a study of blood T cell repertoires in COVID-19. Profiling relied on immunoSEQ multiplex PCR, and the TCRdb table lists in-frame clones only, not all of them. The sample has 250,000 to 350,000 clones; 70% to 90% are singletons. The specimen was PBMCs or T cells enriched from blood (not recorded which). Every receptor here comes from a woman between 25 and 40 years old who had recovered from COVID-19.

The chain couples TRBV7-9 to TRBJ2-1; 11 bases align to TRBD2. The junction had 7 bases not matched to a gene; V was cut back by 8 bases and J by 4 bases. Per the germline V gene, CDR1 is SEHNR and CDR2 is FQNEAQ (reference sequence). CDR3 length: 15 residues. The CDR3 sequence: CASGQGLAVYNEQFF. The CDR3 DNA is TGTGCCAGCGGACAGGGACTAGCGGTTTACAATGAGCAGTTCTTC. Variable domain in full (rest from reference TRBV7-9 and TRBJ2-1): DTGVSQNPRHKITKRGQNVTFRCDPISEHNRLYWYRQTLGQGPEFLTYFQNEAQLEKSRLLSDRFSAERPKGSFSTLEIQRTEQGDSAMYLCASGQGLAVYNEQFFGPGTRLTVL.

The V call is TRBV10-1, the J call TRBJ1-6; D call uncertain. The CDR3 totals 15 residues. Germline lookup yields CDR1 WNHNN and CDR2 SYGVQD (reference sequence). V was shortened by 3 bases and J by 8 bases, with 14 bases between the two germline ends. Here the CDR3 DNA reads TGCGCCAGCAGTGAAACTCGAGGGTCGTATTCACCCCTCCACTTT. It specifies CASSETRGSYSPLHF.

V usage is TRBV10-3 and J usage is TRBJ1-4, with 9 bases aligning to TRBD1. J gave up 8 bases and V 5 bases, and 3 bases lay outside the gene matches. Germline CDR1 is ENHRY and CDR2 is SYGVKD. The CDR3 loop spans 13 amino acids. The CDR3 coding sequence is TGTGCCATCAGTTCCGGGACAGGGGAAAAACTGTTTTTT. It yields the protein CAISSGTGEKLFF.

The J gene is TRBJ2-7, the V gene TRBV30; TRBD2 agrees at 11 bases. J gave up 2 bases and V 4 bases, and 4 bases lay outside the gene matches. The CDR3 is made up of 14 amino acids. CDR1 and CDR2 (germline): GTSNPN, SVGIG (reference sequence). The CDR3 sequence: CAWTPGLAAYEQYF. CDR3 sequence (DNA): TGTGCCTGGACCCCGGGACTAGCGGCCTACGAGCAGTACTTC.

The V gene is TRBV6-1, the J gene TRBJ2-7, with D possibly being TRBD1 (6 bases). The germline V gene encodes CDR1 MNHNS and CDR2 SASEGT. CDR3 length equals 15 residues. The V gene lost 1 base and the J gene lost 0 bases, with 10 bases spanning the gap. CDR3 DNA: TGTGCCAGCAGTGAAGAGCAGGGGTCCTCCTACGAGCAGTACTTC. As protein: CASSEEQGSSYEQYF.

This clone was recorded a few times. The genes are TRBV7-9 and TRBJ2-7; 8 bases fit TRBD2. CDR1 is SEHNR and CDR2 is FQNEAQ in the germline V gene (reference sequence). The V segment lost 4 bases and the J segment 0 bases; nucleotides outside the gene matches: 14. The CDR3 is 18 residues long. CDR3 in amino acids: CASSSAGFSGKSSYEQYF. Here the CDR3 DNA reads TGTGCCAGCAGCTCCGCCGGATTTAGCGGGAAAAGCTCCTACGAGCAGTACTTC.

The chain is built from TRBV4-2 and TRBJ2-1; 8 nucleotides agree with TRBD2. Germline V gene lookup returns CDR1 LGHNA and CDR2 YNFKEQ. V lost 2 bases to trimming and J lost 0 bases; unmatched junction nucleotides: 0. The CDR3 contains 15 residues. CDR3 residues: CASSQREGSYNEQFF. For the CDR3, the DNA is TGTGCCAGCAGCCAACGGGAGGGCTCCTACAATGAGCAGTTCTTC.

The V gene is TRBV5-4, the J gene TRBJ1-4; no reliable D call. The CDR3 spans 11 residues. Germline-derived CDR1 and CDR2 are SGHNT and YYREEE (reference sequence). Trimming took 3 bases from V and 7 from J, leaving 4 bases between them. CDR3 amino acids: CASSSGEKLFF. DNA of the CDR3: TGTGCCAGCAGCTCGGGTGAAAAACTGTTTTTT.

V is TRBV5-1 and J is TRBJ1-4; D remains ambiguous. Germline-derived CDR1 and CDR2 are SGHRS and YFSETQ. Trimming pared 2 bases from V and 8 bases from J, leaving 19 bases between. The CDR3 is made up of 16 amino acids. The CDR3, as DNA: TGCGCCAGCAGCTTAAGCCTCCGGGGATCAGGCGAAAAACTGTTTTTT. Amino acid sequence: CASSLSLRGSGEKLFF.

This clone was detected only a few times. This CDR3 is also generated by other DNA sequences in the sample. V gene TRBV2 combines with J gene TRBJ1-2; no clear D gene. Trimming cost V 3 bases and J 2 bases, with 7 bases left between them. Germline V gene data show CDR1 as SNHLY and CDR2 as FYNNEI. The length of the CDR3 is 13 residues. Here the CDR3 DNA reads TGTGCCAGCAGTGAGAGCGGCAACTATGGCTACACCTTC. Its translation: CASSESGNYGYTF.

The V gene is TRBV30, the J gene TRBJ1-5, with 8 bases matching TRBD1. The germline CDR1 and CDR2 sequences are GTSNPN and SVGIG (reference sequence). The CDR3 consists of 14 residues. The V gene end was trimmed by 7 bases and the J gene end by 6 bases; junction bases not matched to a gene: 11. Written as DNA, the CDR3 is TGTGCCTCGGAGGGACAGGCGATCGGTCAGCCCCAGCATTTT. This translates into CASEGQAIGQPQHF.

V usage is TRBV6-5 and J usage is TRBJ2-7; 9 bases fit TRBD1. This CDR3 is 15 amino acids long. Trimming removed 4 bases from V and 5 bases from J; junction bases left unmatched: 9. The V gene's germline CDR1 is MNHEY and CDR2 SVGAGI. CDR3 DNA: TGTGCCAGCAGTTTTGGCACAGGGGGCCCCCACGAGCAGTACTTC. Residues: CASSFGTGGPHEQYF.

V is TRBV28 and J is TRBJ2-5; 14 positions match TRBD2. The CDR3 consists of 19 residues. The junction had 16 bases not matched to a gene; V was cut back by 5 bases and J by 5 bases. In germline, CDR1 is MDHEN, CDR2 SYDVKM. CDR3 sequence: CASSQLRVTGLAGVETQYF. In nucleotides, the CDR3 is TGTGCCAGCAGTCAGCTGCGGGTTACGGGACTAGCGGGAGTCGAGACCCAGTACTTC.

The chain couples TRBV28 to TRBJ2-4; 8 nucleotides match TRBD1. The CDR3 is 15 amino acids. Per the germline V gene, CDR1 is MDHEN and CDR2 is SYDVKM. V gave up 8 bases and J gave up 3 bases; unmatched junction bases: 9. CDR3 amino acids: CASSNSGQVKNIQYF. The CDR3 coding sequence is TGTGCCAGCTCTAACTCGGGACAGGTCAAAAACATTCAGTACTTC.

The chain recombines TRBV14 with TRBJ2-7; D may be TRBD2 (6 bases). With 3 bases removed from V and 3 bases from J, the gap between germline ends came to 12 bases. Germline values: CDR1 SGHDN, CDR2 FVKESK. This CDR3 is built from 14 residues. The DNA of the CDR3 is TGTGCCAGCAGCCATTTCCCGGGACTCTACGAGCAGTACTTC. It codes for CASSHFPGLYEQYF.

This clone came up once. This rearrangement joins TRBV2 to TRBJ1-4, with a possible D match to TRBD1 (6 bases). This CDR3 is built from 13 residues. CDR1 and CDR2 (germline): SNHLY, FYNNEI. V dropped 6 bases and J dropped 8 bases, with 13 bases sitting between them. In nucleotides, the CDR3 is TGTGCCAGCAGGGCGGTCCAGGGGGAAAAACTGTTTTTT. Translation: CASRAVQGEKLFF.

This chain joins TRBV4-1 and TRBJ2-2; D remains unclear. Germline CDR1 MGHRA, CDR2 YSYEKL. The V and J ends lost 1 base and 3 bases respectively, with 12 bases between them. The CDR3 has 16 residues. CDR3 residues: CASSQVVSAYTGELFF. In nucleotides, the CDR3 is TGCGCCAGCAGCCAAGTAGTAAGCGCTTACACCGGGGAGCTGTTTTTT.

CDR3 amino acids: CASGYRGATEAFF. The CDR3, as DNA: TGTGCCAGCGGATACAGGGGGGCCACTGAAGCTTTCTTT. The V gene is TRBV3-1 (or the pseudogene TRBV3-2), the J gene TRBJ1-1; 8 bases match TRBD1. V lost 8 bases to trimming and J lost 4 bases; unmatched junction nucleotides: 6. Germline CDR1 is LGHDT and CDR2 is YNNKEL (reference sequence). This CDR3 has 13 amino acids.

This chain connects TRBV7-9 to TRBJ2-1; 15 nucleotides match TRBD2. The CDR3 is 16 residues long. Trimming cost V 5 bases and J 6 bases; bases outside gene matches: 5. Germline CDR1 SEHNR, CDR2 FQNEAQ (reference sequence). In DNA form, the CDR3 reads TGTGCCAGCAGCCGGGGACTAGCGGGAGGACCCAATGAGCAGTTCTTC. Protein: CASSRGLAGGPNEQFF.

This clone was recorded a few times. This chain links TRBV15 with TRBJ2-7, with TRBD1 matching over 7 bases. CDR1 and CDR2 from the germline V gene are LNHNV and YYDKDF (reference sequence). J lost 5 bases, V lost 6 bases, and 16 bases had no gene match. The CDR3 has 16 amino acids. Here the CDR3 reads CATRDDRVDISDEQYF. CDR3 nucleotides: TGTGCCACCAGGGACGACAGGGTGGATATATCGGACGAGCAGTACTTC.

About this clone: The sample has other DNA sequences that encode this CDR3 too. The rearrangement uses TRBV10-3 and TRBJ2-5; maybe TRBD2 (6 bases). CDR1 and CDR2 from the germline V gene are ENHRY and SYGVKD. V dropped 6 bases and J dropped 2 bases, with 13 bases sitting between them. The CDR3 runs to 14 residues. The CDR3 DNA reads TGTGCCATCAGGGGGGGATCCCATCAAGAGACCCAGTACTTC. Its protein product is CAIRGGSHQETQYF.

The CDR3 DNA reads as TGTGCCAGCAGCTTAGTTATTAGAGGGTCCGAGGGCTACACCTTC. Translated, it gives CASSLVIRGSEGYTF. This chain uses TRBV7-2 with TRBJ1-2, with D hard to call. Deletions cut 1 base from V and 8 bases from J, with 17 bases between. Germline-derived CDR1 and CDR2 are SGHTA and FQGNSA. This CDR3 comprises 15 residues.